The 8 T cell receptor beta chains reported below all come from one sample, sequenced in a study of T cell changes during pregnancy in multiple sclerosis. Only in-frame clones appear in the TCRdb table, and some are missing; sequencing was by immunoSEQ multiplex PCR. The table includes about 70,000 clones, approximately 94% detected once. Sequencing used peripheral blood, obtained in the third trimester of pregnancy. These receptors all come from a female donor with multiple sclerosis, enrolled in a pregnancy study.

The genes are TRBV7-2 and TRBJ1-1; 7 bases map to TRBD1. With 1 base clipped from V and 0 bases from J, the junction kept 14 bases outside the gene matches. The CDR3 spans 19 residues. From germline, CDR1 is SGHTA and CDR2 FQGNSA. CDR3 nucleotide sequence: TGTGCCAGCAGCTTAGTCCGAGGGGGCGCGGTTATCATGAACACTGAAGCTTTCTTT. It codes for CASSLVRGGAVIMNTEAFF.

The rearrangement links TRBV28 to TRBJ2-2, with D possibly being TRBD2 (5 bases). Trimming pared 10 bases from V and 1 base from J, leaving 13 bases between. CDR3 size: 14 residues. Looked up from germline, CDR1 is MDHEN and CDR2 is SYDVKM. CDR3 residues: CATLASQNTGELFF. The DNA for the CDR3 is TGTGCCACCTTGGCTAGCCAGAACACCGGGGAGCTGTTTTTT.

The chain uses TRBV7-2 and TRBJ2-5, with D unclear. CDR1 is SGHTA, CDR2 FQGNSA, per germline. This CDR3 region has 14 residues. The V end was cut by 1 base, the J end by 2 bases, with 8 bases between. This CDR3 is CASSLGGLQETQYF. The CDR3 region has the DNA TGTGCCAGCAGCTTAGGAGGTCTACAAGAGACCCAGTACTTC. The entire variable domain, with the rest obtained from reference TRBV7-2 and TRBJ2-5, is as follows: GAGVSQSPSNKVTEKGKDVELRCDPISGHTALYWYRQSLGQGLEFLIYFQGNSAPDKSGLPSDRFSAERTGGSVSTLTIQRTQQEDSAVYLCASSLGGLQETQYFGPGTRLLVL.

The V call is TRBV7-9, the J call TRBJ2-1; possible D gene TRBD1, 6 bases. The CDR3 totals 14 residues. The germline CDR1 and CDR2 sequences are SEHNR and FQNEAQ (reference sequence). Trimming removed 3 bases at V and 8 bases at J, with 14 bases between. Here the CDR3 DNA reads TGTGCCAGCAGCTTGAATGTCAGGACAGATGAGCAGTTCTTC. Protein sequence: CASSLNVRTDEQFF.

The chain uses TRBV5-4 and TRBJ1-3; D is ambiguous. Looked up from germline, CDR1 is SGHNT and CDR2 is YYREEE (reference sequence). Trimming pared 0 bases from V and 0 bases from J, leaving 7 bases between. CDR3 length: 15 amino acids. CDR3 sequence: CASSLERTSGNTIYF. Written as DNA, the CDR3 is TGTGCCAGCAGCTTGGAGCGAACCTCTGGAAACACCATATATTTT.

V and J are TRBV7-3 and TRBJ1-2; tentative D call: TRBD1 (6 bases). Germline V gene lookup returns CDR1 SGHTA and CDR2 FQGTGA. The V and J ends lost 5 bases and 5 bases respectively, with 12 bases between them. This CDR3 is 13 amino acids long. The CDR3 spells CASSRGQTYGYTF. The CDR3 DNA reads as TGTGCCAGCAGCCGAGGACAGACTTATGGCTACACCTTC. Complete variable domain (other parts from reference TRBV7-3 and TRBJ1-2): GAGVSQTPSNKVTEKGKYVELRCDPISGHTALYWYRQSLGQGPEFLIYFQGTGAADDSGLPNDRFFAVRPEGSVSTLKIQRTERGDSAVYLCASSRGQTYGYTFGSGTRLTVV.

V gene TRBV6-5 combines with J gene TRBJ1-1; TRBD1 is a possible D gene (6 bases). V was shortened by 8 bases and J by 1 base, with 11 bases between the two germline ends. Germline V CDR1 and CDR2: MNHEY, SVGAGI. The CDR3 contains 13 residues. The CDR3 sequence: CASRLTGNTEAFF. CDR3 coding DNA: TGTGCCAGCCGCTTGACAGGGAACACTGAAGCTTTCTTT.

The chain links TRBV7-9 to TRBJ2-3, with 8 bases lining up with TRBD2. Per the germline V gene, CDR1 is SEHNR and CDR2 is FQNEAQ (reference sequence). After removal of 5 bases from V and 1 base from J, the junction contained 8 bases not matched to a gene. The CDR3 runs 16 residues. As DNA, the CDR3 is TGTGCCAGCAGCGGTCGCGGGGGGCTGCGCACAGATACGCAGTATTTT. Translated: CASSGRGGLRTDTQYF. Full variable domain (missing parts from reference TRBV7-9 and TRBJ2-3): DTGVSQNPRHKITKRGQNVTFRCDPISEHNRLYWYRQTLGQGPEFLTYFQNEAQLEKSRLLSDRFSAERPKGSFSTLEIQRTEQGDSAMYLCASSGRGGLRTDTQYFGPGTRLTVL.